What follows are 31 T cell receptor beta chains derived from one specimen sequenced in a study of blood T cell repertoires in COVID-19. The method was immunoSEQ multiplex PCR; TCRdb's version includes in-frame clones alone and lacks a portion of them. The sample holds 150,000 to 200,000 clones; roughly nine tenths are singletons and the top ten take approximately 9.9%. The sample was peripheral blood. Receptors originate from a woman aged 55 to 70 with COVID-19, enrolled during active disease.

The J gene is TRBJ2-5, the V gene TRBV7-3; D not certain. CDR1 and CDR2 (germline): SGHTA, FQGTGA. The CDR3 has 13 residues. Trimming took 4 bases from V and 4 from J, leaving 10 bases between them. The CDR3 sequence is CASSSWPGETQYF. The CDR3 DNA follows: TGTGCCAGCAGCTCCTGGCCAGGAGAGACCCAGTACTTC. Filled out from reference TRBV7-3 and TRBJ2-5, the complete variable domain reads GAGVSQTPSNKVTEKGKYVELRCDPISGHTALYWYRQSLGQGPEFLIYFQGTGAADDSGLPNDRFFAVRPEGSVSTLKIQRTERGDSAVYLCASSSWPGETQYFGPGTRLLVL.

This clone was observed a handful of times. The CDR3 DNA is TGCAGCGTTAGATTAGGGGGCGGCGAGCAGTACTTC. This encodes CSVRLGGGEQYF. The gene calls are TRBV29-1 and TRBJ2-7; 7 bases map to TRBD1. Trimming at V came to 5 bases and at J to 6 bases, leaving 7 bases not matched to a gene. The CDR3 extends over 12 amino acids. The V gene's germline CDR1 is SQVTM and CDR2 ANQGSEA.

This rearrangement joins TRBV5-1 to TRBJ1-5; the D is unclear. Germline CDR1 reads SGHRS; CDR2 reads YFSETQ. V lost 1 base and J lost 0, with 11 bases in between. The CDR3 totals 16 residues. The CDR3 DNA reads TGCGCCAGCAGCTTGTTATGGGCAGATAGCAATCAGCCCCAGCATTTT. Translating gives CASSLLWADSNQPQHF.

The rearrangement links TRBV18 to TRBJ1-2, with D possibly TRBD1 on 5 matching bases. The CDR3 consists of 18 residues. V lost 0 bases to trimming and J lost 4 bases, with 21 bases between them. CDR1 KGHSH and CDR2 LQKENI come from the germline V gene. The CDR3 nucleotides are TGTGCCAGCTCACCACCAGGCAGGGTCCCTCTGGCTTCCTATGGCTACACCTTC. Translating it yields CASSPPGRVPLASYGYTF.

The chain combines TRBV9 with TRBJ1-5; maybe TRBD1 (5 bases). This CDR3 spans 15 amino acids. Germline V gives CDR1 SGDLS, CDR2 YYNGEE. Trimming pared 0 bases from V and 4 bases from J, leaving 11 bases between. CDR3 nucleotides: TGTGCCAGCAGCGTAGGCGGGGGGGAGAATCAGCCCCAGCATTTT. Amino acids: CASSVGGGENQPQHF.

The CDR3: CASVRGGTYEQYF. Written as DNA, the CDR3 is TGTGCCAGCGTCCGGGGGGGGACCTACGAGCAGTACTTC. This chain joins TRBV7-9 and TRBJ2-7; 8 bases match TRBD2. Per germline, CDR1 SEHNR and CDR2 FQNEAQ (reference sequence). This CDR3 region has 13 residues. V was pared by 8 bases and J by 2 bases, with 5 bases of the junction left unmatched.

The J gene is TRBJ2-7, the V gene TRBV11-2, with 7 bases fitting TRBD1. CDR1 and CDR2 (germline): SGHAT, FQNNGV. Trimming cost V 2 bases and J 2 bases; bases outside gene matches: 6. This CDR3 contains 15 residues. CDR3 nucleotides: TGTGCCAGCAGCTTACGAGGGGGCGAGACCTACGAGCAGTACTTC. Amino acid sequence: CASSLRGGETYEQYF.

The rearrangement uses TRBV5-1 and TRBJ2-5; 9 nucleotides agree with TRBD1. The CDR3 runs 14 residues. Germline CDR1 and CDR2: SGHRS and YFSETQ. V trimming: 4 bases; J trimming: 5 bases; junction bases outside the gene matches: 6. The CDR3 DNA reads TGCGCCAGCAGCCCCGGACAGGGGCCGGAGACCCAGTACTTC. Translated: CASSPGQGPETQYF.

This chain joins TRBV24-1 and TRBJ2-1, with 14 bases that match TRBD2. J was trimmed by 7 bases and V by 2 bases; bases with no gene match: 6. The CDR3 has 17 amino acids. Germline CDR1 and CDR2: KGHDR and SFDVKD. The CDR3 DNA reads TGTGCCACCAGTGATTGGAGGACTAGCGGGAGGAAGAATGAGCAGTTCTTC. It is translated as CATSDWRTSGRKNEQFF.

The table lists this clone with a count of one. The rearrangement joins TRBV4-3 to TRBJ2-1; 9 bases map to TRBD2. V shed 2 bases, J shed 6 bases, and the junction held 5 bases outside the gene matches. Germline CDR1 is LGHNA and CDR2 is YSLEER. The CDR3 runs 15 residues. Here the CDR3 DNA reads TGCGCCAGCAGCCAAATAGCGGGAGATACCAATGAGCAGTTCTTC. This translates into CASSQIAGDTNEQFF.

V is TRBV7-6 and J is TRBJ1-4; D may be TRBD1 (6 bases). The CDR3 length is 16 residues. Germline CDR1 and CDR2: SGHVS and FNYEAQ. Trimming stripped 2 bases from V and 7 bases from J, with 17 bases between. DNA for the CDR3: TGTGCCAGCAGCTTAACCCCCGGCAGGGGTTCTGAAAAACTGTTTTTT. It encodes CASSLTPGRGSEKLFF.

The chain links TRBV29-1 to TRBJ1-2; no definite D call. Trimming left V 5 bases short and J 2 bases short, with 9 bases between. This CDR3 region has 12 residues. The germline V gene encodes CDR1 SQVTM and CDR2 ANQGSEA. CDR3 nucleotides: TGCAGCGTTCCGGTGGGCAACTATGGCTACACCTTC. This gives the protein CSVPVGNYGYTF.

The chain has TRBV7-2 and TRBJ1-5, with D possibly TRBD1 on 5 matching bases. Trimming took 8 bases from V and 2 from J, leaving 10 bases between them. CDR3 size: 13 residues. CDR1 and CDR2 from the germline V gene are SGHTA and FQGNSA. CDR3 region: CASATTGNQPQHF. The CDR3 DNA is TGTGCCAGCGCGACGACAGGCAATCAGCCCCAGCATTTT.

CDR3 coding DNA: TGTGCCAGCTCACCAAAATCGGCGTCGGGAACTGAAGCTTTCTTT. This encodes CASSPKSASGTEAFF. The rearrangement uses TRBV18 and TRBJ1-1; D is undetermined. Trimming shortened V by 2 bases and J by 5 bases, and 15 bases separated the two germline ends. The CDR3 sequence is 15 residues long. Germline CDR1 is KGHSH and CDR2 is LQKENI. Filled out from reference TRBV18 and TRBJ1-1, the complete variable domain reads NAGVMQNPRHLVRRRGQEARLRCSPMKGHSHVYWYRQLPEEGLKFMVYLQKENIIDESGMPKERFSAEFPKEGPSILRIQQVVRGDSAAYFCASSPKSASGTEAFFGQGTRLTVV.

This clone appeared once. The V and J genes are TRBV30 and TRBJ2-7; D gene unclear. This CDR3 spans 13 amino acids. Per the germline V gene, CDR1 is GTSNPN and CDR2 is SVGIG (reference sequence). The V gene lost 1 base and the J gene lost 4 bases, with 11 bases spanning the gap. This chain's CDR3 is CAWSASRDYEQYF. Here the CDR3 DNA reads TGTGCCTGGAGTGCCTCTAGAGATTACGAGCAGTACTTC.

The chain employs TRBV19 and TRBJ1-2; D possibly corresponds to TRBD1 (5 bases). Germline CDR1 is LNHDA and CDR2 is SQIVND (reference sequence). The CDR3 extends over 15 amino acids. Between the trimmed V and J ends, which lost 6 bases and 4 bases, there was a span of 18 bases. The CDR3 protein is CASSAGPVPLYGYTF. The CDR3 DNA follows: TGTGCCAGTAGCGCGGGACCCGTCCCCCTCTATGGCTACACCTTC.

V gene TRBV6-4 combines with J gene TRBJ2-1; 7 nucleotides agree with TRBD2. Germline V gene data show CDR1 as MRHNA and CDR2 as SNTAGT. This CDR3 is 14 amino acids long. V lost 3 bases and J lost 6; bases outside the gene matches: 5. CDR3 nucleotide sequence: TGTGCCAGCAGTGAGGGGGGGATACGCAATGAGCAGTTCTTC. This translates into CASSEGGIRNEQFF.

V usage is TRBV6-2 or TRBV6-3 and J usage is TRBJ2-5, with 9 bases that match TRBD2. The CDR3 is made up of 16 amino acids. Trimming took 2 bases from V and 5 from J; bases not matched to a gene: 9. Germline V gene lookup returns CDR1 MNHEY and CDR2 SVGEGT. CDR3 region: CASSYRGSGRRETQYF. The CDR3 DNA is TGTGCCAGCAGTTACCGTGGTAGCGGGAGAAGGGAGACCCAGTACTTC.

This chain joins TRBV7-9 and TRBJ2-5, with D tentatively TRBD2 (6 bases). V was clipped by 5 bases and J by 9 bases, with 13 bases between them. Germline V lookup: CDR1 SEHNR, CDR2 FQNEAQ (reference sequence). The CDR3 consists of 12 residues. CDR3: CASSLETGAQYF. In DNA form, the CDR3 reads TGTGCCAGCAGCCTTGAGACGGGAGCCCAGTACTTC.

The chain joins TRBV12-3 or TRBV12-4 to TRBJ2-7, with TRBD2 as a possible D gene (5 bases). The CDR3 is 12 residues long. V shed 6 bases and J shed 6 bases, with 12 bases lying between them. The DNA of the CDR3 is TGTGCCAGCAGCCGCACTAGTTTCGAGCAGTACTTC. Amino acid sequence: CASSRTSFEQYF.

The rearrangement links TRBV18 to TRBJ1-3; D unclear. The CDR3 has 14 residues. V gave up 5 bases and J gave up 8 bases, with 16 bases separating them. Germline V gives CDR1 KGHSH, CDR2 LQKENI. The CDR3 loop is CASSKNSGKDTIYF. As DNA, the CDR3 is TGTGCCAGCTCAAAGAACTCCGGGAAGGACACCATATATTTT.

This clone was counted between two and nine times. The V call is TRBV5-4, the J call TRBJ2-7, with 12 bases fitting TRBD2. The V gene's germline CDR1 is SGHNT and CDR2 YYREEE (reference sequence). The J segment lost 3 bases and the V segment lost 4 bases, leaving 2 bases of the junction unmatched. The CDR3 contains 14 residues. CDR3 bases: TGTGCCAGCAGCCCGGGACTAGCGGGCTACGAGCAGTACTTC. It translates to CASSPGLAGYEQYF. Supplemented by reference TRBV5-4 and TRBJ2-7, the full variable domain reads ETGVTQSPTHLIKTRGQQVTLRCSSQSGHNTVSWYQQALGQGPQFIFQYYREEENGRGNFPPRFSGLQFPNYSSELNVNALELDDSALYLCASSPGLAGYEQYFGPGTRLTVT.

The table lists this clone with a count of one. This sequence joins TRBV28 and TRBJ1-1; D call uncertain. Trimming took 2 bases from V and 1 from J, leaving 17 bases between them. From germline, CDR1 is MDHEN and CDR2 SYDVKM. The CDR3 covers 17 residues. The CDR3 coding sequence is TGTGCCAGCAGTTTAAACCCCCAGGTGGGGAGGAACACTGAAGCTTTCTTT. It is translated as CASSLNPQVGRNTEAFF.

The rearrangement links TRBV10-3 to TRBJ2-2; 10 positions match TRBD2. Trimming removed 6 bases from V and 6 bases from J; junction bases left unmatched: 7. Germline assignment: CDR1 ENHRY and CDR2 SYGVKD. This CDR3 is 15 amino acids long. CDR3 nucleotide sequence: TGTGCCATCAGGGAGGTAGCGGGAGGCCCCGGGGAGCTGTTTTTT. This translates into CAIREVAGGPGELFF.

V gene TRBV19 combines with J gene TRBJ1-2, with no clear D. Germline-derived CDR1 and CDR2 are LNHDA and SQIVND (reference sequence). The CDR3 covers 16 residues. V gave up 1 base and J gave up 0 bases, with 12 bases separating them. The CDR3 sequence: CASSIVVEKPNYGYTF. In DNA form, the CDR3 reads TGTGCCAGTAGTATAGTCGTCGAGAAGCCTAACTATGGCTACACCTTC.

For this clone: A junction end diverges from the germline sequence, so it may reflect a read error. The chain recombines TRBV5-5 with TRBJ1-2, with 8 bases identical to TRBD1. Per the germline V gene, CDR1 is SGHKS and CDR2 is YYEKEE (reference sequence). CDR3 size: 14 residues. The CDR3 nucleotides are TGTGCCAGCAGCTTCCCGACAGGGGACTATGGCTGCACCTTC. Protein product: CASSFPTGDYGCTF.

The rearrangement joins TRBV7-8 to TRBJ1-5; 9 nucleotides line up with TRBD1. CDR3 length equals 16 residues. Germline CDR1 SGHVS, CDR2 FQNEAQ. Losses at the gene ends were 2 bases for V and 6 bases for J; bases not matched to a gene: 8. The chain's CDR3 is CASSLRAGTGFQPQHF. For the CDR3, the DNA is TGTGCCAGCAGCTTAAGGGCCGGGACAGGGTTTCAGCCCCAGCATTTT.

J is TRBJ1-1 and V is TRBV19, with D possibly TRBD1 on 6 matching bases. With 3 bases removed from V and 4 bases from J, the gap between germline ends came to 15 bases. Germline assignment: CDR1 LNHDA and CDR2 SQIVND (reference sequence). This CDR3 region has 15 residues. The CDR3 nucleotides are TGTGCCAGTAGTATCGGGCCAGGGGACGGCACTGAAGCTTTCTTT. Its translation is CASSIGPGDGTEAFF.

In its sample, this clone was seen once. The chain joins TRBV9 to TRBJ2-1, with a possible D match to TRBD2 (5 bases). The germline V gene has CDR1 SGDLS and CDR2 YYNGEE. The CDR3 consists of 15 residues. V was trimmed by 2 bases and J by 6 bases, leaving 15 bases between them. The CDR3 nucleotides are TGTGCCAGCAGCGTTAGCGACCCTATTGGCAATGAGCAGTTCTTC. Amino acid sequence: CASSVSDPIGNEQFF.

This clone was seen only a few times. This chain uses TRBV30 with TRBJ2-7; TRBD2 might be the D (5 bases). With 5 bases removed from V and 5 bases from J, the gap between germline ends came to 7 bases. The CDR3 sequence is 10 residues long. Germline V gene lookup returns CDR1 GTSNPN and CDR2 SVGIG (reference sequence). DNA of the CDR3: TGTGCCTGGTCGAGGGACGAGCAGTACTTC. Its translation: CAWSRDEQYF.

This chain links TRBV18 with TRBJ2-1, with 7 bases fitting TRBD2. Per the germline V gene, CDR1 is KGHSH and CDR2 is LQKENI. The CDR3 is 14 amino acids. Trimming at V came to 2 bases and at J to 11 bases, leaving 9 bases not matched to a gene. CDR3: CASSPGRERFQQFF. As DNA, the CDR3 is TGTGCCAGCTCACCAGGGCGGGAGCGGTTTCAGCAGTTCTTC.